This TCR beta chain was documented in a study of blood T cell repertoires in COVID-19. About the research overall: The study drew acute and convalescent COVID-19 samples from the United States, Italy and Spain. From T cells, B-cell-depleted T cells, or PBMCs came the material, which was cDNA or gDNA.

Looked up from germline, CDR1 is SGHRS and CDR2 is YFSETQ. V was pared by 4 bases and J by 5 bases, with 5 bases of the junction left unmatched. The CDR3 is made up of 14 amino acids. A single count supports this clone. This same CDR3 is encoded by further DNA sequences in the sample. In the study's own analysis: Amplification with reference gene primers provided the estimates of nucleated cell counts. The data were produced by immunoSEQ multiplex PCR, yet TCRdb's version contains in-frame clones alone and is incomplete. V and J calls and clone size follow that table, whereas D and trimming were derived from the DNA. The profile shows a few hundred thousand clones, about 87% of them singletons.

Input material: peripheral blood. This TCR was sampled from a woman aged 45-65 years who had recovered from COVID-19. The J gene is TRBJ2-3, the V gene TRBV5-1, with 9 bases that match TRBD2. The CDR3 DNA sequence: TGCGCCAGCAGCCTACTGACTAGCGGAGATACGCAGTATTTT. Amino acids: CASSLLTSGDTQYF.